This TCR beta chain was recorded in a study of early T cells in non-severe SARS-CoV-2 infection. Broader study findings: Reliance on VDJdb matching favored anti-spike CD8 responses; private and CD4 specificities were missed.

cDNA molecules, individually, were tagged with unique molecular identifiers. TCRdb itself ran the 5' RACE reads through MiXCR, one entry per CDR3 protein. The sample includes approximately 97,000 distinct CDR3 sequences, approximately 10% of them seen just once. The germline V and J ends were trimmed by 0 bases and 5 bases, with 3 bases remaining between them. Looked up from germline, CDR1 is SGHTA and CDR2 is FQGNSA. There are 12 residues in the CDR3. Comments on this clonotype: Its antigen remains unidentified.

The sequences come from whole blood, collected at baseline. The J gene is TRBJ2-3, the V gene TRBV7-2, with unresolved D. The TCR originated in an adult who was a healthcare worker with PCR-confirmed SARS-CoV-2 infection or an uninfected control (not recorded which). For the CDR3, the DNA is TGTGCCAGCAGCTTAGCACAAGATACGCAGTATTTT. Translating it yields CASSLAQDTQYF.